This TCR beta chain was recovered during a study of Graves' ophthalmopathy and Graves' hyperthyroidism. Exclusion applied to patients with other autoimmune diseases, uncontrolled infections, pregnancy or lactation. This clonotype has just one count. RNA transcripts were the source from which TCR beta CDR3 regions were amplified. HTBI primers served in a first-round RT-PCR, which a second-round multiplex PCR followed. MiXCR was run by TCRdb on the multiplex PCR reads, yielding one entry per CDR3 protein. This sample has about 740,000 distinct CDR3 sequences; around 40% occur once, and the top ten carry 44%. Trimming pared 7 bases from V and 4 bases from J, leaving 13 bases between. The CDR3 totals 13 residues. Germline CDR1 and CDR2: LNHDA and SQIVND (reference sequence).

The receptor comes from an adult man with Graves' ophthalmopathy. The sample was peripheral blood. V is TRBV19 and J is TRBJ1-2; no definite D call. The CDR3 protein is CASTSNLGYGYTF. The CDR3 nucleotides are TGTGCCAGTACGAGCAACCTGGGCTATGGCTACACCTTC. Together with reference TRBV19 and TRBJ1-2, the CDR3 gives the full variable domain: DGGITQSPKYLFRKEGQNVTLSCEQNLNHDAMYWYRQDPGQGLRLIYYSQIVNDFQKGDIAEGYSVSREKKESFPLTVTSAQKNPTAFYLCASTSNLGYGYTFGSGTRLTVV.